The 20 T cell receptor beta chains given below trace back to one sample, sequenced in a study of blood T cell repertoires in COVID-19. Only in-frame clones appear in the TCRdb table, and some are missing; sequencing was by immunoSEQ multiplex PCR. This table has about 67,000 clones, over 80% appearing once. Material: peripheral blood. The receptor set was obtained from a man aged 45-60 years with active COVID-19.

The DNA for the CDR3 is TGTGCCAGCAGCTTAGGAGGTACCGGGGAGCTGTTTTTT. This codes for CASSLGGTGELFF. The chain couples TRBV7-6 to TRBJ2-2; no definite D call. This CDR3 is built from 13 residues. V was trimmed by 1 base and J by 5 bases, leaving 5 bases between them. In germline, CDR1 is SGHVS, CDR2 FNYEAQ. The full variable domain, rest sourced from reference TRBV7-6 and TRBJ2-2, is GAGVSQSPRYKVTKRGQDVALRCDPISGHVSLYWYRQALGQGPEFLTYFNYEAQQDKSGLPNDRFSAERPEGSISTLTIQRTEQRDSAMYRCASSLGGTGELFFGEGSRLTVL.

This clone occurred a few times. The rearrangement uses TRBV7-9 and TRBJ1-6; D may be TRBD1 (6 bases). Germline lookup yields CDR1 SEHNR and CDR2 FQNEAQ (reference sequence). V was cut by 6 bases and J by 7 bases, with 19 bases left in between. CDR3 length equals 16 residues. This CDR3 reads CASSLDSIGDNSPLHF. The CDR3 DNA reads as TGTGCCAGCAGTTTGGACAGTATAGGGGACAATTCACCCCTCCACTTT.

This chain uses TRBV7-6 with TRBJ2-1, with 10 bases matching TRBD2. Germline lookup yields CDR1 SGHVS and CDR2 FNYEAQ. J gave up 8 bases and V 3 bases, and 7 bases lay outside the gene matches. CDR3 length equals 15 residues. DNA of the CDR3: TGTGCCAGCAGCTTGGCAGCGGGAGGGCGAGATGAGCAGTTCTTC. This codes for CASSLAAGGRDEQFF.

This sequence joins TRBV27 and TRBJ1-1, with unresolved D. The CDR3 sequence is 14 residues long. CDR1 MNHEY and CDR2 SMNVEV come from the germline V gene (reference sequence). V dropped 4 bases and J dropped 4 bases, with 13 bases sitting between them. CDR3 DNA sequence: TGTGCCAGCAGTTCAGCGGCGATTGGCACTGAAGCTTTCTTT. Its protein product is CASSSAAIGTEAFF.

The CDR3 DNA sequence: TGTGCCAGCAGCCAAGTAGTGTTGGGAGCGAAAGGCTACACCTTC. It translates to CASSQVVLGAKGYTF. The chain uses TRBV3-1 (or the pseudogene TRBV3-2) and TRBJ1-2, with D hard to call. Germline CDR1 and CDR2: LGHDT and YNNKEL (reference sequence). Trimming took 1 base from V and 8 from J, leaving 17 bases between them. The CDR3 extends over 15 amino acids.

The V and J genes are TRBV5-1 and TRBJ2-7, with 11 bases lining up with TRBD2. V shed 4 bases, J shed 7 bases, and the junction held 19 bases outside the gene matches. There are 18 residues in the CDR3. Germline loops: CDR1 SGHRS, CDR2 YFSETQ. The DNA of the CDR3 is TGCGCCAGCAGCCCCACCACTAGCGGGAGCCCTTCGTTTAGGGAGCAGTACTTC. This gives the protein CASSPTTSGSPSFREQYF.

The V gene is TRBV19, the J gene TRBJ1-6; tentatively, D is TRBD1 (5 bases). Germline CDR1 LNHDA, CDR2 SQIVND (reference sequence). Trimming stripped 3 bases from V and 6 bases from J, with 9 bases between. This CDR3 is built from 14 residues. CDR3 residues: CASSITGGNSPLHF. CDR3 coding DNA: TGTGCCAGTAGTATCACGGGGGGTAATTCACCCCTCCACTTT.

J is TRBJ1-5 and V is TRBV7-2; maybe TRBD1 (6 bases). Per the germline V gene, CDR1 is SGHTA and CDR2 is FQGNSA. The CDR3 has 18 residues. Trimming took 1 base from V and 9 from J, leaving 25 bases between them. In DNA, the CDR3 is TGTGCCAGCAGCTTAGGGGGGATTACAGGGTTGGGGACTAGGCCCCAGCATTTT. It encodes CASSLGGITGLGTRPQHF.

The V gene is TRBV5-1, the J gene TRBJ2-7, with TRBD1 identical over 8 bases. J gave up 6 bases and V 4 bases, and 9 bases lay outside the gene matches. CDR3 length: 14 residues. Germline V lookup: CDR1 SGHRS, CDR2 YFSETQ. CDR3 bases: TGCGCCAGCAGCCTAACAGGGGGAATGGGCGAGCAGTACTTC. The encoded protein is CASSLTGGMGEQYF.

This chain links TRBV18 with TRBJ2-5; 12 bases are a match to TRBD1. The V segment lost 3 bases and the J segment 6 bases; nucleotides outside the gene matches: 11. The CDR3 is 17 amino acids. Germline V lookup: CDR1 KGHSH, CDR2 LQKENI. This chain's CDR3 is CASSPGTGGAGAKTQYF. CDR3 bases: TGTGCCAGCTCACCTGGGACAGGGGGCGCAGGGGCGAAGACCCAGTACTTC. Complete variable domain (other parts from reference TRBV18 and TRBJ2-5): NAGVMQNPRHLVRRRGQEARLRCSPMKGHSHVYWYRQLPEEGLKFMVYLQKENIIDESGMPKERFSAEFPKEGPSILRIQQVVRGDSAAYFCASSPGTGGAGAKTQYFGPGTRLLVL.

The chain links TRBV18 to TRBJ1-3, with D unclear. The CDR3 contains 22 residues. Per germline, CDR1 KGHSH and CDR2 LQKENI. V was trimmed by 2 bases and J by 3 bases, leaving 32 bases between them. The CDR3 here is CASSPERATRRLAPPDGNTIYF. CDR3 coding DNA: TGTGCCAGCTCACCAGAGAGGGCAACTCGGAGACTTGCCCCACCGGATGGAAACACCATATATTTT.

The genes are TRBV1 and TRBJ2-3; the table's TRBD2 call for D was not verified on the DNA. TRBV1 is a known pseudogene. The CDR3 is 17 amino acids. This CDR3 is CTSSHPLSREETDTQYF. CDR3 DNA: TGCACCAGCAGCCATCCCTTATCGCGGGAGGAAACAGATACGCAGTATTTT.

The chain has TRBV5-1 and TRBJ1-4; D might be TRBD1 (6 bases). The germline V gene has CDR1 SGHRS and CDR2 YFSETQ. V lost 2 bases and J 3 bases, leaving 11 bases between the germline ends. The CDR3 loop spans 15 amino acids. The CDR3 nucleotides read TGCGCCAGCAGCTTAGGACAGTCTCCTAATGAAAAACTGTTTTTT. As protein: CASSLGQSPNEKLFF.

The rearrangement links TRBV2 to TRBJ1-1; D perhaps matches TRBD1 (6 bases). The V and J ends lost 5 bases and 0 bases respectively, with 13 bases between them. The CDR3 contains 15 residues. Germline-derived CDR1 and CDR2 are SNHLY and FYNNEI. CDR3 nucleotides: TGTGCCAGCAGTATTGGACAGACCCTGAACACTGAAGCTTTCTTT. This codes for CASSIGQTLNTEAFF.

The CDR3 region is CACKGTVNTGELFF. CDR3 sequence (DNA): TGTGCCTGTAAAGGGACAGTTAACACCGGGGAGCTGTTTTTT. This chain connects TRBV30 to TRBJ2-2; the match to TRBD1 covers 7 bases. Unmatched junction bases numbered 6, after V lost 6 bases and J lost 2 bases. The CDR3 length is 14 residues. Germline lookup yields CDR1 GTSNPN and CDR2 SVGIG (reference sequence).

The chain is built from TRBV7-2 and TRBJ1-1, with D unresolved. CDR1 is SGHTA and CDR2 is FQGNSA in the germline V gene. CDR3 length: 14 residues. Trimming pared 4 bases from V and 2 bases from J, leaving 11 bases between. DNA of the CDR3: TGTGCCAGCAGCTCCAGGTCATTTAACACTGAAGCTTTCTTT. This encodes CASSSRSFNTEAFF.

CDR3 in amino acids: CASSREGNSPLHF. Written as DNA, the CDR3 is TGTGCCAGCAGCCGGGAAGGAAATTCACCCCTCCACTTT. The chain recombines TRBV7-9 with TRBJ1-6; D is undetermined. CDR1 is SEHNR and CDR2 is FQNEAQ in the germline V gene (reference sequence). This CDR3 is 13 amino acids long. V lost 5 bases and J 7 bases, leaving 9 bases between the germline ends.

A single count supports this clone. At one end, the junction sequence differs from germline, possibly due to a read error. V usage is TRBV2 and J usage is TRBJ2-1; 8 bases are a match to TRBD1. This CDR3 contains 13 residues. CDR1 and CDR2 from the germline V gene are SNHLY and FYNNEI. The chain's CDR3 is CATSPGQDLEQFF. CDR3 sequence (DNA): TGTGCCACCAGTCCGGGACAGGACCTGGAGCAGTTCTTC.

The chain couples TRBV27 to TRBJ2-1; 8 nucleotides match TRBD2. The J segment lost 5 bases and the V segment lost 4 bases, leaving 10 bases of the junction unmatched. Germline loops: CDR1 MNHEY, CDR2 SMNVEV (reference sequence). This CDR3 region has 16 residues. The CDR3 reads CASSSPVREAHNEQFF. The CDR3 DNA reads TGTGCCAGCAGTTCCCCGGTGCGGGAGGCCCACAATGAGCAGTTCTTC.

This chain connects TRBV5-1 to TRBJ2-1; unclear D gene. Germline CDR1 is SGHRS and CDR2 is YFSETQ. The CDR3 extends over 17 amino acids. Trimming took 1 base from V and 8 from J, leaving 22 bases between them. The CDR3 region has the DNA TGCGCCAGCAGCTTGTATGGTCCGGGTGAAGAGCTCGATGAGCAGTTCTTC. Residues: CASSLYGPGEELDEQFF.